This TCR beta chain was recovered during a study of T cells after yellow fever vaccination. CDR1 and CDR2 from the germline V gene are SGHTA and FQGTGA. J was trimmed by 9 bases and V by 3 bases; bases with no gene match: 9. The CDR3 sequence is 15 residues long. The authors made TCR cDNA by 5'RACE template switching, adding a universal primer site and UMIs. TCRdb re-analysed the 5' RACE reads in MiXCR, keeping a single row per CDR3 protein. The table includes fewer than 350,000 distinct CDR3 sequences, 3% to 4.5% detected once. This clonotype was seen ten or more times. Its antigen is not known. Study observations and caveats: The study noted that FACS-sorted repertoires could contain abundant clonotypes contaminating from the bulk population.

The material was PBMCs, obtained on the day of the yellow fever booster vaccination. The receptor was derived from a young man who received the YFV17D yellow fever vaccine. The chain couples TRBV7-3 to TRBJ2-1, with 9 bases that match TRBD2. CDR3 protein: CASSFSGGGATEQFF. CDR3 coding DNA: TGTGCCAGCAGCTTCTCGGGCGGGGGGGCGACTGAGCAGTTCTTC.